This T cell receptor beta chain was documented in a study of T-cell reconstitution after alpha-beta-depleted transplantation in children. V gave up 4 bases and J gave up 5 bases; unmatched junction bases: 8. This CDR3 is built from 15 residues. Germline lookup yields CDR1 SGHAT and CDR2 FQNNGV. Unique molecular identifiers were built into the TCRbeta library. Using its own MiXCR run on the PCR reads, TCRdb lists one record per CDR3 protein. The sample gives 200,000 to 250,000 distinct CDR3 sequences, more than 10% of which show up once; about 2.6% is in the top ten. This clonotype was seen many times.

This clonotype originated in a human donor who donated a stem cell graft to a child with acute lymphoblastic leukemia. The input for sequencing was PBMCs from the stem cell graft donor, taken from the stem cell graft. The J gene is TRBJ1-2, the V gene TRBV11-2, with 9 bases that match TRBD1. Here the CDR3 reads CASSSPDRGFYGYTF. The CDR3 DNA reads TGTGCCAGCAGCTCCCCGGACAGGGGATTTTATGGCTACACCTTC.